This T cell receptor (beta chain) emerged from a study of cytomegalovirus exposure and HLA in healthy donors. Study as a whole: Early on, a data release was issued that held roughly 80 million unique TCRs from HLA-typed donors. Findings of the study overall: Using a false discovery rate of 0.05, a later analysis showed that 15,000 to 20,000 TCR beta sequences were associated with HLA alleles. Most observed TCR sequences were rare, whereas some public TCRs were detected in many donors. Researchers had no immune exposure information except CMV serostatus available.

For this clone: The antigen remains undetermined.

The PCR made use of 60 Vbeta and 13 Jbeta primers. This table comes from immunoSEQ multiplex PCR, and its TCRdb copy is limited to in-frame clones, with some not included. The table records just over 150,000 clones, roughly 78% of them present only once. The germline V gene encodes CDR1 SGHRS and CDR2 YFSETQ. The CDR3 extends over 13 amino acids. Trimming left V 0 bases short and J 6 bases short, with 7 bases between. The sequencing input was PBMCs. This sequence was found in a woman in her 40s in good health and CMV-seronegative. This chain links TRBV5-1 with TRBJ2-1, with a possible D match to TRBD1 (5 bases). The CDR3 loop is CASSLGRANEQFF. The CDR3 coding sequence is TGCGCCAGCAGCTTGGGCAGGGCCAATGAGCAGTTCTTC.